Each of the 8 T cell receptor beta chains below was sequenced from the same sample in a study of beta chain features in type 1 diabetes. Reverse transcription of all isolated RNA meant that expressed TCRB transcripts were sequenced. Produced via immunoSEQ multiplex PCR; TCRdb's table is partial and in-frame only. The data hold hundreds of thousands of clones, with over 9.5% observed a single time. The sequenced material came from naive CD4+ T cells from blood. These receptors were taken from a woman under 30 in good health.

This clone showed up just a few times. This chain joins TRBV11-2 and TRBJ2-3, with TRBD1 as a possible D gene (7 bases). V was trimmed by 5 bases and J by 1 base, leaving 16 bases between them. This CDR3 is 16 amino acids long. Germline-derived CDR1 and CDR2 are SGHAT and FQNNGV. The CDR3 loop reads CASSPLGGGRTDTQYF. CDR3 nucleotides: TGTGCCAGCAGCCCGCTTGGAGGGGGCCGCACAGATACGCAGTATTTT.

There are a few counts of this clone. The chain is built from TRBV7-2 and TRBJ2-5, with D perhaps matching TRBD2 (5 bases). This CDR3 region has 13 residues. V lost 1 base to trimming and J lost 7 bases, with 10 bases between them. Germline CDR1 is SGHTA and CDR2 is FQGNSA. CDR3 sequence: CASSLERLRTQYF. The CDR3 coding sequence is TGTGCCAGCAGCTTAGAGCGGTTGAGGACCCAGTACTTC.

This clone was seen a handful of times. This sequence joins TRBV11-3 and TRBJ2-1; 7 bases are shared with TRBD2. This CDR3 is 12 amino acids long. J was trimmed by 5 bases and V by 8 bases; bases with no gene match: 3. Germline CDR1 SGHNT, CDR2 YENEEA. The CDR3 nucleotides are TGTGCCAGCGGAGCGGGAAACAATGAGCAGTTCTTC. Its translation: CASGAGNNEQFF. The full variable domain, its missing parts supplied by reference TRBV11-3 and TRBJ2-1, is EAGVVQSPRYKIIEKKQPVAFWCNPISGHNTLYWYLQNLGQGPELLIRYENEEAVDDSQLPKDRFSAERLKGVDSTLKIQPAELGDSAVYLCASGAGNNEQFFGPGTRLTVL.

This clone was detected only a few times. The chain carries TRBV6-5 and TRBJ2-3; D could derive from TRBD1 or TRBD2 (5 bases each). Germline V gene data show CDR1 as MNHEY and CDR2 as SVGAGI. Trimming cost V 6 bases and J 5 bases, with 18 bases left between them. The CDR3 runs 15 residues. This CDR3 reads CASRLRDPAQDTQYF. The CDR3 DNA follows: TGTGCCAGCAGGCTCCGGGACCCTGCGCAAGATACGCAGTATTTT.

The CDR3, as DNA: TGTGCCACCAGCAGAGATTTGAGTCGGGCTACTGAAGCTTTCTTT. This sequence encodes CATSRDLSRATEAFF. The chain carries TRBV15 and TRBJ1-1, with unresolved D. Per germline, CDR1 LNHNV and CDR2 YYDKDF (reference sequence). The CDR3 length is 15 residues. Trimming removed 0 bases from V and 5 bases from J, with 13 bases in between. Based on the CDR3 plus reference TRBV15 and TRBJ1-1, the full variable domain is DAMVIQNPRYQVTQFGKPVTLSCSQTLNHNVMYWYQQKSSQAPKLLFHYYDKDFNNEADTPDNFQSRRPNTSFCFLDIRSPGLGDTAMYLCATSRDLSRATEAFFGQGTRLTVV.

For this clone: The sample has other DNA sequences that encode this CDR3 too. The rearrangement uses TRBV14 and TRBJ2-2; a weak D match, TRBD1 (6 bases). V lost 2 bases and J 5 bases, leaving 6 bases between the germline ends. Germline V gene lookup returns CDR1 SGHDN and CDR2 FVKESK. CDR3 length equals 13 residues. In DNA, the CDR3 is TGTGCCAGCAGCCAACAGGGGACCGGGGAGCTGTTTTTT. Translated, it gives CASSQQGTGELFF.

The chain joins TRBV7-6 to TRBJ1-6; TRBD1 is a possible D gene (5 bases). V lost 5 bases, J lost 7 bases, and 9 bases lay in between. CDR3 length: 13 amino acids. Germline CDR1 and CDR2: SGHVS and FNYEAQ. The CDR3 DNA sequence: TGTGCCAGCAGCACATACAGGAATTCACCCCTCCACTTT. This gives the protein CASSTYRNSPLHF.

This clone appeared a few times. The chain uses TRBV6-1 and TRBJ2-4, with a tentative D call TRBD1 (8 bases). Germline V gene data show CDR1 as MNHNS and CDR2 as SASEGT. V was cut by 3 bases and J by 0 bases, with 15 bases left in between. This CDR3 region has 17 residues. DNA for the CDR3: TGTGCCAGCAGTGATATACAGGGGGGGAGAGCCAAAAACATTCAGTACTTC. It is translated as CASSDIQGGRAKNIQYF.